The clone carrying this T cell receptor (beta chain) was seen at least ten times. Antigen specificity is unknown. Amplified regions were TCR beta CDR3 sequences from RNA transcripts. HTBI primers drove first-round RT-PCR of the TCR CDR3. TCRdb reanalysed the multiplex PCR reads using MiXCR and keeps one entry per CDR3 protein. The table lists almost 350,000 distinct CDR3 sequences, around 18% of them singletons. Patients were excluded for uncontrolled infection, other autoimmune disease, pregnancy or lactation. Germline V gene sequence: CDR1 MNHEY, CDR2 SMNVEV (reference sequence). Losses at the gene ends were 0 bases for V and 2 bases for J; bases not matched to a gene: 3. The CDR3 covers 15 residues. These data are taken from a study of T cells in Graves' hyperthyroidism and ophthalmopathy. Points from the study as a whole: Ophthalmopathy, as predicted by the model, came a median about seven months after the prediction.

The TCR was taken from a woman in her thirties or forties with Graves' ophthalmopathy. The chain couples TRBV27 to TRBJ2-7; 8 bases line up with TRBD1. Material for sequencing was blood. The CDR3: CASSLSWDRTYEQYF. CDR3 sequence (DNA): TGTGCCAGCAGTTTATCTTGGGACAGGACCTACGAGCAGTACTTC.